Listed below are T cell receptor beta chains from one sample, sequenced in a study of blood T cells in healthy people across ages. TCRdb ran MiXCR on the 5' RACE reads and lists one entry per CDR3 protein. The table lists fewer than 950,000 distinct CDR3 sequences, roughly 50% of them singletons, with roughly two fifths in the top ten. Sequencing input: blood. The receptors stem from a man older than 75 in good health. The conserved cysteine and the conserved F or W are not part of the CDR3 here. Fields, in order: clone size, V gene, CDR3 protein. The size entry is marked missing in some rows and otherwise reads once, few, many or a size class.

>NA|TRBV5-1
ASSSTTDGYNEQF
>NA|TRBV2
ASIRDRGSTQY
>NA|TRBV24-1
ATSDQARLANEQF
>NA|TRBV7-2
ASSIRTGREQY
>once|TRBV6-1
ASSEPGRDEKLF
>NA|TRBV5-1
ASRGGSEQF
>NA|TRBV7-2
ASSRDLGGFYNEQY
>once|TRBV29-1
SVEDRAWYGYT
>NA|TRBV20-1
SAYSQVRETQY
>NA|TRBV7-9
ASSLGAGAYGYT
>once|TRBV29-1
SVLQGATEAF
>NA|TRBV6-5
ASWGRGNTEAF
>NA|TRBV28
ASSRGLAGSSGANVLT
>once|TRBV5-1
ASSSGTSVLYNEQY
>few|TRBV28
ASSLSRQGAREQF
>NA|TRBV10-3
AISEQGTSYEQY
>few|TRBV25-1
ASSATSGRGETQY
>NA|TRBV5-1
ASSSNGEQF
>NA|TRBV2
ASNRAGLGDNEQF
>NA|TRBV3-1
ASSQAGQGARSSGNTIY
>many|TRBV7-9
ASSFLQGGYQETQY
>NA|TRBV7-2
ASSQLATVYNEQF
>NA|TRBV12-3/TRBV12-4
ASSGPTYGSPLH
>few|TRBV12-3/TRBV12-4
ASSLQAGGSYEQY
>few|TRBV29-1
SVNRNEKLF
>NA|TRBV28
ASSYPLAAQETQY
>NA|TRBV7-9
ASSFGGLGLYEQY
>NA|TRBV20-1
SARRRALTDTQY
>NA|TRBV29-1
SVEPARGSEQY
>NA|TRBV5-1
ASSFGGLASSSYNEQF
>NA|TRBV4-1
ASSQEVGTVSYEQY
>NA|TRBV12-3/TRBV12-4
ASSLSGGRSYEQY